This T cell receptor (beta chain) was recovered during a study of blood T cell repertoires in COVID-19. Study details: The analysed material was cDNA or gDNA that came from T cells, B-cell-depleted T cells, or PBMCs.

The method was immunoSEQ multiplex PCR; TCRdb's version includes in-frame clones alone and lacks a portion of them. In the table there are about 300,000 clones, 90% of which are singletons. In germline, CDR1 is ENHRY, CDR2 SYGVKD. The trim removed 7 bases at V and 6 bases at J, leaving 2 bases unmatched. This CDR3 contains 14 residues. Sequences were obtained from peripheral blood. The receptor was isolated from a woman aged 45-65 years with COVID-19, enrolled during active disease. The chain recombines TRBV10-3 with TRBJ2-3; TRBD2 matches at 15 bases. The CDR3, as DNA: TGTGCCATCAAGGGGACTAGCGGGGGGGATACGCAGTATTTT. This sequence encodes CAIKGTSGGDTQYF.